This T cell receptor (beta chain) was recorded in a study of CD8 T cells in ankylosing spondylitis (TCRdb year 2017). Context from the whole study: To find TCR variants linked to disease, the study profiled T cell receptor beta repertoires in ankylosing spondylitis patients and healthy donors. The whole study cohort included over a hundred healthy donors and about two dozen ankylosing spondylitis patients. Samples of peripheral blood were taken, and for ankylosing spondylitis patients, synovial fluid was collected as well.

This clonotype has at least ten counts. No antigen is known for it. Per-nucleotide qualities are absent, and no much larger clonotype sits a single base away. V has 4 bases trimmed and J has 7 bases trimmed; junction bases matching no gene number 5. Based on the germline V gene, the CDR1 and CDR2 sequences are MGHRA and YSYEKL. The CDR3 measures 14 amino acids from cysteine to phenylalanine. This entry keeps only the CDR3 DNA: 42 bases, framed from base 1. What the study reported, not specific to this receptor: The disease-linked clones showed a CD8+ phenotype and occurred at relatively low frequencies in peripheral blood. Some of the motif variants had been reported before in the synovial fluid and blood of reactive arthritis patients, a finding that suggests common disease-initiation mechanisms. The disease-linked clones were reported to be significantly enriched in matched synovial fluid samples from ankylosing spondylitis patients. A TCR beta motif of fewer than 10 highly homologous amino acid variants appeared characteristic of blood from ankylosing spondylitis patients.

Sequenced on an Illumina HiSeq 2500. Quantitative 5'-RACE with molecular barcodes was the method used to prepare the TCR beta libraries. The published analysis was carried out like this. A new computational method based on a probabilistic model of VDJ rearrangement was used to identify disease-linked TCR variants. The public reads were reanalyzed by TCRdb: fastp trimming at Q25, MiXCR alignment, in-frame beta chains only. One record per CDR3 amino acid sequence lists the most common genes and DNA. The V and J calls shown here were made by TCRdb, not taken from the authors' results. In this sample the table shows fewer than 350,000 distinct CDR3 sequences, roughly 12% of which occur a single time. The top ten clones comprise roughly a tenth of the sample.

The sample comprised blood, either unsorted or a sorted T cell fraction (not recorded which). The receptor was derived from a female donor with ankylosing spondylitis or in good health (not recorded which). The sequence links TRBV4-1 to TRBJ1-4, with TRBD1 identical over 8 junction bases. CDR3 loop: CASSLQGAVEKLFF. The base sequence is TGCGCCAGCAGCCTCCAGGGGGCGGTTGAAAAACTGTTTTTT.